The source of this T cell receptor beta chain is a study of cytomegalovirus exposure and HLA in healthy donors. About the research overall: Unique TCRs numbering about 85 million, obtained from HLA-typed donors, made up an early data release.

Points on this clone: One end of the junction varies from germline; a read error may be responsible.

Both 60 Vbeta primers and 13 Jbeta primers went into the PCR. Repertoires were generated with immunoSEQ multiplex PCR, while TCRdb's copy carries only in-frame clones and drops some. The sample has fewer than 200,000 clones, 82% seen once. Per germline, CDR1 SEHNR and CDR2 FQNEAQ (reference sequence). The CDR3 consists of 15 residues. The receptor's source is a male donor in good health and CMV-seronegative. J is TRBJ1-4 and V is TRBV7-9; D is unclear. The sample consisted of PBMCs. DNA for the CDR3: TGTTCCAGCAGCTTAGCGCAGGCCCCTAATGAAAAACTGTTTTTT. Translating gives CSSSLAQAPNEKLFF. Full variable domain (outside the CDR3, taken from reference TRBV7-9 and TRBJ1-4): DTGVSQNPRHKITKRGQNVTFRCDPISEHNRLYWYRQTLGQGPEFLTYFQNEAQLEKSRLLSDRFSAERPKGSFSTLEIQRTEQGDSAMYLCSSSLAQAPNEKLFFGSGTQLSVL.